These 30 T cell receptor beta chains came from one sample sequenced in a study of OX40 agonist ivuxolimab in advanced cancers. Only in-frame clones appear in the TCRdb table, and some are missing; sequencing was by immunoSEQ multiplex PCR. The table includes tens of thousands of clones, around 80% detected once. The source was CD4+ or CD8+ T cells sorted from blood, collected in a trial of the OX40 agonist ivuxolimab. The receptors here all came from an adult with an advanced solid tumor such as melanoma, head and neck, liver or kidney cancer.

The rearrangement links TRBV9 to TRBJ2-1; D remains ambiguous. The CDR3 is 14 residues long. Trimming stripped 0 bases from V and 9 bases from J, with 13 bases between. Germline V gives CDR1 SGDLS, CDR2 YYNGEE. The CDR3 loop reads CASSVEARAVEQFF. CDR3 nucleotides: TGTGCCAGCAGCGTAGAGGCTAGGGCGGTTGAGCAGTTCTTC.

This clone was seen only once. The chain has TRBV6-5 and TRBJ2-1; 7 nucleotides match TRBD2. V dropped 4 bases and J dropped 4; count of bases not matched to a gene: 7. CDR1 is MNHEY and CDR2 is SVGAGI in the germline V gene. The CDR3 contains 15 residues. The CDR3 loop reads CASSFERGIYNEQFF. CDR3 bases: TGTGCCAGCAGTTTCGAGCGGGGAATATACAATGAGCAGTTCTTC.

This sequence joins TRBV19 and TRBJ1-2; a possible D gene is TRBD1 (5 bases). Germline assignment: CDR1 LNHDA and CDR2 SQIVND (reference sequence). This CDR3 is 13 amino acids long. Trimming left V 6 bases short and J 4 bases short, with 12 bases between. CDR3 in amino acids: CASRTTASYGYTF. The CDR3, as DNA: TGTGCCAGTAGGACGACAGCTTCCTATGGCTACACCTTC. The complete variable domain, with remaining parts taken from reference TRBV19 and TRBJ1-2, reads DGGITQSPKYLFRKEGQNVTLSCEQNLNHDAMYWYRQDPGQGLRLIYYSQIVNDFQKGDIAEGYSVSREKKESFPLTVTSAQKNPTAFYLCASRTTASYGYTFGSGTRLTVV.

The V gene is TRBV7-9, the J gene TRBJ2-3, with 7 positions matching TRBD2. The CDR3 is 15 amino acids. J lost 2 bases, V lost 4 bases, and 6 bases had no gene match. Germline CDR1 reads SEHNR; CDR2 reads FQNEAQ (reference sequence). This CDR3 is CASSSLGGDTDTQYF. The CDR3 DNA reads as TGTGCCAGCAGCTCCTTGGGGGGGGACACAGATACGCAGTATTTT.

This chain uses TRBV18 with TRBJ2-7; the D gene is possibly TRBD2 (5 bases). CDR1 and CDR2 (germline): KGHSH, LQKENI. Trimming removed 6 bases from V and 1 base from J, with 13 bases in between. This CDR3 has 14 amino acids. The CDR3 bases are TGTGCCAGCTCCCCTGGGAGTTATTCCTACGAGCAGTACTTC. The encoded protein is CASSPGSYSYEQYF.

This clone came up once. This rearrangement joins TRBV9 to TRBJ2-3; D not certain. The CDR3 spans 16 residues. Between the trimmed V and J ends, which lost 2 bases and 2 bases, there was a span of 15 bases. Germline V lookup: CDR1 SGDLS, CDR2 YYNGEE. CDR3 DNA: TGTGCCAGCAGCGTCAGAGGAATCGAGAACACAGATACGCAGTATTTT. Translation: CASSVRGIENTDTQYF.

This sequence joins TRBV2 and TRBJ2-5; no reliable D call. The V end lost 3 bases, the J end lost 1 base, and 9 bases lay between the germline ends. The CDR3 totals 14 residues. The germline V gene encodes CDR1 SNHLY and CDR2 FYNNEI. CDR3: CASSDRASQETQYF. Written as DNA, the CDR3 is TGTGCCAGCAGTGATCGGGCTAGCCAAGAGACCCAGTACTTC.

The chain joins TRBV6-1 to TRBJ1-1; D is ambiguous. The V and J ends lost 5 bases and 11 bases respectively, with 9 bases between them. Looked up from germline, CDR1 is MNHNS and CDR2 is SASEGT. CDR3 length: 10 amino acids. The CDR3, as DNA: TGTGCCAGCAGTATAAATGGGGCTTTCTTT. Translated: CASSINGAFF.

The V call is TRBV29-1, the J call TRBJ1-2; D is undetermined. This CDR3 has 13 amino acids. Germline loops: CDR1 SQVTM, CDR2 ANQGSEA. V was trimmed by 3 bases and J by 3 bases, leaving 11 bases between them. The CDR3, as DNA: TGCAGCGTTGATAATTCGGACGACTATGGCTACACCTTC. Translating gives CSVDNSDDYGYTF.

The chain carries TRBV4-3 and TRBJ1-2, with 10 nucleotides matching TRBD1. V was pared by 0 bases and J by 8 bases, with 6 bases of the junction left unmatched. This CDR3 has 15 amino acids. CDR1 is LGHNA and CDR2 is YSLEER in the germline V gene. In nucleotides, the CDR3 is TGCGCCAGCAGCCAAGATACGGGGACAGGGGTCGGCTACACCTTC. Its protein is CASSQDTGTGVGYTF.

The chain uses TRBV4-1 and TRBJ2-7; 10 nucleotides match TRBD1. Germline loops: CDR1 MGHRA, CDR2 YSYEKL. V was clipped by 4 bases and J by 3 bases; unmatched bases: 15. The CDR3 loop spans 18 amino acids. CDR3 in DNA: TGCGCCAGCAGCCCCATCAAGGGTCGCCGGACAGGGGGCTACGAGCAGTACTTC. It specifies CASSPIKGRRTGGYEQYF.

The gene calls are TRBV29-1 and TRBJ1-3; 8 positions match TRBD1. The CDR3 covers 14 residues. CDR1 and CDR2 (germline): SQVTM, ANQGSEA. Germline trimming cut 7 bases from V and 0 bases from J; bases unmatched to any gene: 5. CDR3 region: CSADRGGSGNTIYF. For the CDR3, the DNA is TGCAGCGCCGACAGGGGAGGCTCTGGAAACACCATATATTTT.

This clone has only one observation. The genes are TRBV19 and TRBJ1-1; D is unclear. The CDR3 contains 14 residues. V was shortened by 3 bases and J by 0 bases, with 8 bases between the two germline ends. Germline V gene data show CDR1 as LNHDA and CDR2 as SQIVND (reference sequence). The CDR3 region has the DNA TGTGCCAGTAGTATTCCGCCCCTGAACACTGAAGCTTTCTTT. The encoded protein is CASSIPPLNTEAFF.

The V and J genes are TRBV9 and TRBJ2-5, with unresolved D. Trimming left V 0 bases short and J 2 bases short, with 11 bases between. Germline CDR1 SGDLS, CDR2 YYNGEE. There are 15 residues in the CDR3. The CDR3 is CASSVVGIAQETQYF. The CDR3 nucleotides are TGTGCCAGCAGCGTAGTTGGGATAGCTCAAGAGACCCAGTACTTC.

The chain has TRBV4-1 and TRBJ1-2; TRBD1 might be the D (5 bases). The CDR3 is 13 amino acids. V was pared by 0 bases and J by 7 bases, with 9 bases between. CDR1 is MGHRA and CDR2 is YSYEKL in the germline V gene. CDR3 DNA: TGCGCCAGCAGCCAAGATCGGGGGGGTGGCTACACCTTC. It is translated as CASSQDRGGGYTF.

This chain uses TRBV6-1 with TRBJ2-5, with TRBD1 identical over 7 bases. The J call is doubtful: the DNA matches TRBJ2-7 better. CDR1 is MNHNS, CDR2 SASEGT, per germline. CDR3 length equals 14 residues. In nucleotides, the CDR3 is TGTGCCAGCAGTGGCCAGACAGGGACCTACGAGCAGTACTTC. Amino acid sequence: CASSGQTGTYEQYF.

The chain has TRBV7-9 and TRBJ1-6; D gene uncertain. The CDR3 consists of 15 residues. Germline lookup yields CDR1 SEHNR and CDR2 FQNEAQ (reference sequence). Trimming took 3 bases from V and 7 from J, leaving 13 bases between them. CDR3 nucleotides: TGTGCCAGCAGCTTCCAGGCCGCCCGAAATTCACCCCTCCACTTT. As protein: CASSFQAARNSPLHF.

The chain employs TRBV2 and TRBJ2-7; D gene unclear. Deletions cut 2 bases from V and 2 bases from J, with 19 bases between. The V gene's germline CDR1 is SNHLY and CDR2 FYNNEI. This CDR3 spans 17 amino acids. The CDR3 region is CASSEYLDDTVTYEQYF. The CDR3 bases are TGTGCCAGCAGTGAATATCTCGACGACACCGTAACCTACGAGCAGTACTTC. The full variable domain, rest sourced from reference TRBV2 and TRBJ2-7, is EPEVTQTPSHQVTQMGQEVILRCVPISNHLYFYWYRQILGQKVEFLVSFYNNEISEKSEIFDDQFSVERPDGSNFTLKIRSTKLEDSAMYFCASSEYLDDTVTYEQYFGPGTRLTVT.

The CDR3 region is CASSVQGGTEAFF. In DNA, the CDR3 is TGTGCCAGCAGCGTACAGGGGGGCACTGAAGCTTTCTTT. This chain joins TRBV11-2 and TRBJ1-1, with TRBD1 identical over 8 bases. From germline, CDR1 is SGHAT and CDR2 FQNNGV. The CDR3 loop spans 13 amino acids. The trim removed 5 bases at V and 4 bases at J, leaving 3 bases unmatched.

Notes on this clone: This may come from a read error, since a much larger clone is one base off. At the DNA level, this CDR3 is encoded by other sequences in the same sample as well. CDR3 loop: CASSSDSNTGELFF. As DNA, the CDR3 is TGCGCCAGCAGCTCGGACAGCAACACCGGGGAGCTGTTTTTT. The rearrangement uses TRBV5-1 and TRBJ2-2, with D tentatively TRBD1 (6 bases). V was clipped by 3 bases and J by 2 bases, with 8 bases between them. Germline lookup yields CDR1 SGHRS and CDR2 YFSETQ. The CDR3 has 14 amino acids.

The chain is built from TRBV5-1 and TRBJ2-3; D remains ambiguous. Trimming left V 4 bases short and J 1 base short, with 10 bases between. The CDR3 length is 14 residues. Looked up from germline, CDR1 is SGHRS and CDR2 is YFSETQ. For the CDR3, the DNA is TGCGCCAGCAGCCTTACCAAAGGCACAGATACGCAGTATTTT. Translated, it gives CASSLTKGTDTQYF.

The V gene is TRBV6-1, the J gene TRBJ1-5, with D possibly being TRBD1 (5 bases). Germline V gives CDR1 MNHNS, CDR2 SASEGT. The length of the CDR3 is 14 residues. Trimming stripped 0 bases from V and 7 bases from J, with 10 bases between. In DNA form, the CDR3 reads TGTGCCAGCAGTGAAGCGCCCCAGGGACAGCCCCAGCATTTT. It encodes CASSEAPQGQPQHF.

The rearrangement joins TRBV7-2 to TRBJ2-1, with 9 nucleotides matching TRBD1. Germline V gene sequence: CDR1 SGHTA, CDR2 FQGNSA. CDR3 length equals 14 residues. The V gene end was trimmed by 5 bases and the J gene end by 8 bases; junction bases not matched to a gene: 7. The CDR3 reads CASSDRTGADEQFF. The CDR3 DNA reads TGTGCCAGCAGCGACAGGACAGGGGCGGATGAGCAGTTCTTC.

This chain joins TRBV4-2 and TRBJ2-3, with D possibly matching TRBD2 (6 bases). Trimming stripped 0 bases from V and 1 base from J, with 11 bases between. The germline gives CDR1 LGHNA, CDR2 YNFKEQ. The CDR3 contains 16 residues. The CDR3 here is CASSQDGTPRTDTQYF. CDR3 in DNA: TGTGCCAGCAGCCAAGATGGGACTCCCCGCACAGATACGCAGTATTTT.

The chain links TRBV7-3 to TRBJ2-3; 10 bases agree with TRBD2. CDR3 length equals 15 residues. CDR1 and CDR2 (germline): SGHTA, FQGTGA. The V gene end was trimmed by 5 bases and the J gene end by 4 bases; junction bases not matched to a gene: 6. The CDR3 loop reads CASSATSGVADTQYF. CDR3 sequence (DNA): TGTGCCAGCAGCGCTACTAGCGGGGTGGCAGATACGCAGTATTTT.

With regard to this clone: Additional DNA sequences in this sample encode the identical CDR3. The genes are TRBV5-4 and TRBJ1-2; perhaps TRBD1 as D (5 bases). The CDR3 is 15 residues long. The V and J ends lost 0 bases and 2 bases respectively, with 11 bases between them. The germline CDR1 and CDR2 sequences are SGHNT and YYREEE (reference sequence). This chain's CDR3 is CASSLAGGGNYGYTF. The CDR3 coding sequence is TGTGCCAGCAGCTTGGCCGGTGGGGGGAACTATGGCTACACCTTC.

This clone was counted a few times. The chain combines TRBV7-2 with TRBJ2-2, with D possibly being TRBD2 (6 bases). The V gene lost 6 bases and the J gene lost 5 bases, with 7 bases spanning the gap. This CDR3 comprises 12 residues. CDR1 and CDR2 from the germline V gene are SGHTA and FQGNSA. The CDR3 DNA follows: TGTGCCAGCAGGACTAGAACCGGGGAGCTGTTTTTT. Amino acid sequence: CASRTRTGELFF.

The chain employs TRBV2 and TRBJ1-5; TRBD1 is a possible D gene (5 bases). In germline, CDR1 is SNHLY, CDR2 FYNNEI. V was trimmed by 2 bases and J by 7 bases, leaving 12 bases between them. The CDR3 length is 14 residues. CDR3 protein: CASSEKGRGQPQHF. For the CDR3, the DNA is TGTGCCAGCAGTGAAAAAGGCCGGGGGCAGCCCCAGCATTTT.

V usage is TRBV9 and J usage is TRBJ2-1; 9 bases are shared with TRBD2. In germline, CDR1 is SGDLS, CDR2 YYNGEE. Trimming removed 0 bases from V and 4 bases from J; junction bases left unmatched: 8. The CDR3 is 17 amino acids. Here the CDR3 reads CASSVDPPSGVYNEQFF. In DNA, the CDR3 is TGTGCCAGCAGCGTAGATCCCCCTAGCGGGGTGTACAATGAGCAGTTCTTC.

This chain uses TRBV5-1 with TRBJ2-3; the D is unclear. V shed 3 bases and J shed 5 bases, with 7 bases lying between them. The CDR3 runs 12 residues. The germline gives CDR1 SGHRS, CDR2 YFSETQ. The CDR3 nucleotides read TGCGCCAGCAGCTGGGGTCTAGATACGCAGTATTTT. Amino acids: CASSWGLDTQYF.